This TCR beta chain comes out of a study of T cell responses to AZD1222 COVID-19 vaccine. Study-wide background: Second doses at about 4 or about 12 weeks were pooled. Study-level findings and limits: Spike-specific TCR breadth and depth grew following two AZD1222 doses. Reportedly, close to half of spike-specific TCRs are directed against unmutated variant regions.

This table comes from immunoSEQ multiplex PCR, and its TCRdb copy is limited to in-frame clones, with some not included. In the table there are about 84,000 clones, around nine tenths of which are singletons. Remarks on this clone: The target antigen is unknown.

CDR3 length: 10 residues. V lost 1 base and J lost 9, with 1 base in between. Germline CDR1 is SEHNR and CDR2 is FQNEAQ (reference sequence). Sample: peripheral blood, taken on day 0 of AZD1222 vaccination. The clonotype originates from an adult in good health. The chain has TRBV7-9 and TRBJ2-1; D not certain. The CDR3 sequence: CASSLGEQFF. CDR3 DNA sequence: TGTGCCAGCAGCTTAGGTGAGCAGTTCTTC.